Following are 17 T cell receptor beta chains from one sample sequenced in a study of blood T cells in healthy people across ages. For the second PCR, which ran for roughly 6 to 12 cycles, a sample-barcoded 5' primer and a J-beta primer mix were used. TCRdb ran MiXCR on the 5' RACE reads and lists one entry per CDR3 protein. Here the sample spans around 500,000 distinct CDR3 sequences, approximately 26% being singletons. The sample was also reused in another study, on T cells of mothers and their children.

The sequencing input was blood. The receptor set was obtained from a boy younger than 10 in good health.

This clonotype occurred a few times. The chain links TRBV9 to TRBJ2-5; D is perhaps TRBD2 (6 bases). The CDR3 sequence is 15 residues long. The V end was cut by 1 base, the J end by 2 bases, with 12 bases between. CDR1 is SGDLS, CDR2 YYNGEE, per germline. The CDR3 sequence is CASSVQGLSQETQYF. The CDR3 region has the DNA TGTGCCAGCAGCGTACAGGGACTTTCGCAAGAGACCCAGTACTTC.

This chain connects TRBV6-5 to TRBJ1-1; TRBD1 is a possible D gene (5 bases). This CDR3 is 17 amino acids long. The V gene's germline CDR1 is MNHEY and CDR2 SVGAGI. V gave up 2 bases and J gave up 7 bases, with 23 bases separating them. The CDR3 DNA reads TGTGCCAGCAGTTACAACGTGCGGGACCGTAGAATTGGTGAAGCTTTCTTT. Translation: CASSYNVRDRRIGEAFF.

The V call is TRBV10-3, the J call TRBJ1-6; weak D call: TRBD1 (6 bases). The V and J ends lost 6 bases and 9 bases respectively, with 15 bases between them. CDR3 length: 14 residues. Germline V gene data show CDR1 as ENHRY and CDR2 as SYGVKD. The CDR3 spells CAIREQGQGSPLHF. The CDR3 DNA is TGTGCCATCAGGGAGCAGGGGCAGGGTTCACCCCTCCACTTT.

This clonotype was counted a few times. This may be a read error: a much more frequent sequence differs by one nucleotide. This chain uses TRBV2 with TRBJ2-7, with 12 bases identical to TRBD2. Trimming at V came to 4 bases and at J to 2 bases, leaving 3 bases not matched to a gene. Germline-derived CDR1 and CDR2 are SNHLY and FYNNEI. The CDR3 loop spans 15 amino acids. In nucleotides, the CDR3 is TGTGCCAGCAGTGGGACTAGCGGGACCCCCTACGAGCAGTACTTC. This encodes CASSGTSGTPYEQYF.

This chain uses TRBV18 with TRBJ2-7; perhaps TRBD1 as D (6 bases). V was cut by 3 bases and J by 2 bases, with 11 bases left in between. Germline CDR1 and CDR2: KGHSH and LQKENI. CDR3 length: 14 residues. The CDR3 loop is CASSPDSHTYEQYF. CDR3 DNA sequence: TGTGCCAGCTCACCGGACAGCCATACCTACGAGCAGTACTTC.

This clonotype was seen only a few times. The chain employs TRBV5-6 and TRBJ2-7; possible D gene TRBD2, 6 bases. The CDR3 runs to 14 residues. V lost 0 bases, J lost 4 bases, and 11 bases lay in between. From germline, CDR1 is SGHDT and CDR2 YYEEEE. DNA for the CDR3: TGTGCCAGCAGCTTGGCCCTAGCGCAGTACGAGCAGTACTTC. The encoded protein is CASSLALAQYEQYF. Using reference TRBV5-6 and TRBJ2-7 for the parts outside the CDR3, the full variable domain is DAGVTQSPTHLIKTRGQQVTLRCSPKSGHDTVSWYQQALGQGPQFIFQYYEEEERQRGNFPDRFSGHQFPNYSSELNVNALLLGDSALYLCASSLALAQYEQYFGPGTRLTVT.

This clonotype was seen more than once but under ten times. The V gene is TRBV5-1, the J gene TRBJ1-3, with D possibly TRBD1 on 6 matching bases. The CDR3 has 16 amino acids. CDR1 is SGHRS, CDR2 YFSETQ, per germline. V was pared by 0 bases and J by 3 bases, with 13 bases between. The CDR3 DNA reads TGCGCCAGCAGCTTGGGACCCAGGGGCGATGGAAACACCATATATTTT. It specifies CASSLGPRGDGNTIYF.

This clonotype was counted a few times. The chain links TRBV4-1 to TRBJ1-3; unclear D gene. The germline V and J ends were trimmed by 1 base and 1 base, with 11 bases remaining between them. The germline gives CDR1 MGHRA, CDR2 YSYEKL. The CDR3 totals 16 residues. This chain's CDR3 is CASSQGPAPSGNTIYF. The CDR3 region has the DNA TGCGCCAGCAGCCAAGGGCCAGCACCGTCTGGAAACACCATATATTTT.

A word on this clonotype: The junction and the germline gene differ at one end; a read error may be behind it. The rearrangement joins TRBV20-1 to TRBJ1-3; TRBD1 agrees at 8 bases. Germline CDR1 reads DFQATT; CDR2 reads SNEGSKA (reference sequence). The CDR3 has 16 amino acids. The CDR3 protein is CSARDLGQDIRNAIYF. CDR3 nucleotide sequence: TGCAGTGCTAGAGATTTGGGACAGGATATTAGAAACGCCATATATTTT.

The chain has TRBV7-9 and TRBJ1-2; 8 bases fit TRBD1. Germline V lookup: CDR1 SEHNR, CDR2 FQNEAQ (reference sequence). V dropped 6 bases and J dropped 1; count of bases not matched to a gene: 7. The CDR3 contains 15 residues. The chain's CDR3 is CASRDGQGNNYGYTF. The CDR3 region has the DNA TGTGCCAGCAGGGACGGACAGGGAAATAACTATGGCTACACCTTC.

J is TRBJ2-5 and V is TRBV6-6; D uncertain. The end of the DNA fits TRBJ2-7 better, so the J call may be wrong. CDR1 and CDR2 (germline): MNHNY, SVGAGI (reference sequence). The CDR3 runs 14 residues. The CDR3 spells CASSYLSEEYEQYF. The CDR3 nucleotides read TGTGCCAGCAGTTACTTATCAGAGGAGTACGAGCAGTACTTC.

The chain employs TRBV2 and TRBJ2-7; D remains unclear. V was clipped by 3 bases and J by 5 bases, with 11 bases between them. This CDR3 has 13 amino acids. Germline CDR1 reads SNHLY; CDR2 reads FYNNEI. CDR3 nucleotide sequence: TGTGCCAGCAGTGAGGTAAGAAGCAACGAGCAGTACTTC. It yields the protein CASSEVRSNEQYF.

This clonotype was seen only a few times. The rearrangement joins TRBV9 to TRBJ1-4, with D perhaps TRBD1 (6 bases). Trimming cost V 6 bases and J 3 bases, with 18 bases left between them. Germline V gene lookup returns CDR1 SGDLS and CDR2 YYNGEE. The CDR3 loop spans 16 amino acids. CDR3 sequence reads: CASTAGRGVPNEKLFF. In DNA form, the CDR3 reads TGTGCCAGCACTGCGGGGAGGGGGGTACCTAATGAAAAACTGTTTTTT.

The rearrangement links TRBV12-3 or TRBV12-4 to TRBJ2-2; 9 nucleotides align to TRBD1. The CDR3 extends over 15 amino acids. J gave up 4 bases and V 4 bases, and 4 bases lay outside the gene matches. The CDR3 is CASSSRQGVTGELFF. The CDR3 DNA reads as TGTGCCAGCAGTTCCCGACAGGGGGTCACCGGGGAGCTGTTTTTT.

For this clonotype: One junction end does not reproduce the germline sequence, and a read error may be involved. The chain uses TRBV12-3 or TRBV12-4 and TRBJ2-5; 9 bases agree with TRBD1. This CDR3 spans 14 amino acids. The CDR3, as DNA: TGTGCCGGCAGTTCGAGGACAGGGGTCAGCACCCAGTACTTC. It is translated as CAGSSRTGVSTQYF.

The chain joins TRBV27 to TRBJ2-7; weak D call: TRBD1 (5 bases). The CDR3 is made up of 13 amino acids. CDR1 and CDR2 (germline): MNHEY, SMNVEV (reference sequence). V shed 2 bases and J shed 3 bases, with 8 bases lying between them. The chain's CDR3 is CASSLATGYEQYF. CDR3 nucleotide sequence: TGTGCCAGCAGTTTAGCCACAGGCTACGAGCAGTACTTC.

This clonotype showed up just a few times. This chain links TRBV30 with TRBJ2-5; 9 bases fit TRBD1. J was trimmed by 2 bases and V by 8 bases; bases with no gene match: 15. Germline values: CDR1 GTSNPN, CDR2 SVGIG (reference sequence). The CDR3 is 16 amino acids. This CDR3 is CASDLQGAGIQETQYF. As DNA, the CDR3 is TGTGCCAGCGACCTACAGGGGGCAGGAATACAAGAGACCCAGTACTTC. The complete variable domain, with remaining parts taken from reference TRBV30 and TRBJ2-5, reads SQTIHQWPATLVQPVGSPLSLECTVEGTSNPNLYWYRQAAGRGLQLLFYSVGIGQISSEVPQNLSASRPQDRQFILSSKKLLLSDSGFYLCASDLQGAGIQETQYFGPGTRLLVL.